The rows below give T cell receptor beta chains drawn from one sample of a study of CD8 T cells in Susac syndrome. TCRdb re-called the immunoSEQ multiplex PCR reads with MiXCR, one entry per CDR3 protein. The sample contains approximately 120,000 distinct CDR3 sequences, around nine tenths of which appear only once. Input material: CD8+ T cells from PBMCs. Source of these receptors: a human donor with multiple sclerosis. CDR3s include the opening cysteine and the closing phenylalanine or tryptophan. Each record gives: V gene, clone size, D gene, J gene, CDR3 length, CDR3 protein, CDR3 DNA. A D gene is named only where the DNA matches it firmly. Clone size is stated in some rows and not others, as once, few, many or a class when expanded.

V: TRBV19; size: NA; D: TRBD1; J: TRBJ2-7; length: 14; CDR3: CASTATGSSYEQYF; DNA: TGTGCCAGTACCGCGACAGGGTCCTCCTACGAGCAGTACTTC
V: TRBV20-1; size: NA; D: NA; J: TRBJ1-3; length: 13; CDR3: CSAHRVFGNTIYF; DNA: TGCAGTGCCCACAGGGTCTTCGGAAACACCATATATTTT
V: TRBV12-3/TRBV12-4; size: NA; D: NA; J: TRBJ1-1; length: 14; CDR3: CASTRDAGSTEAFF; DNA: TGTGCCAGCACTCGGGACGCTGGATCCACTGAAGCTTTCTTT
V: TRBV7-8; size: NA; D: TRBD1; J: TRBJ2-2; length: 15; CDR3: CASSGGQGLTGELFF; DNA: TGTGCCAGCAGCGGGGGACAGGGTTTAACCGGGGAGCTGTTTTTT
V: TRBV28; size: few; D: NA; J: TRBJ2-5; length: 13; CDR3: CASSFQGEETQYF; DNA: TGTGCCAGCAGTTTCCAGGGTGAAGAGACCCAGTACTTC
V: TRBV7-9; size: NA; D: NA; J: TRBJ1-1; length: 15; CDR3: CASSTVSGMNTEAFF; DNA: TGTGCCAGCAGCACGGTATCAGGGATGAACACTGAAGCTTTCTTT
V: TRBV27; size: NA; D: NA; J: TRBJ1-1; length: 13; CDR3: CASSPIPLSEAFF; DNA: TGTGCCAGCAGTCCCATACCTCTAAGTGAAGCTTTCTTT
V: TRBV9; size: NA; D: NA; J: TRBJ1-1; length: 14; CDR3: CASSALGPNTEAFF; DNA: TGTGCCAGCAGCGCGTTGGGACCGAACACTGAAGCTTTCTTT
V: TRBV12-3/TRBV12-4; size: NA; D: NA; J: TRBJ2-1; length: 15; CDR3: CASILGTGSYNEQFF; DNA: TGTGCCAGCATCCTCGGGACGGGCTCCTACAATGAGCAGTTCTTC
V: TRBV5-6; size: few; D: TRBD1; J: TRBJ1-2; length: 13; CDR3: CASSLDRGVGYTF; DNA: TGTGCCAGCAGCCTCGACAGGGGAGTCGGCTACACCTTC
V: TRBV19; size: NA; D: NA; J: TRBJ1-5; length: 15; CDR3: CASSIGTEWNQPQHF; DNA: TGTGCCAGTAGTATAGGGACGGAATGGAATCAGCCCCAGCATTTT
V: TRBV12-3/TRBV12-4; size: NA; D: TRBD1; J: TRBJ2-7; length: 15; CDR3: CASIAPGQGFHEQYF; DNA: TGTGCCAGCATTGCCCCCGGACAGGGGTTCCACGAGCAGTACTTC
V: TRBV4-1; size: NA; D: TRBD1; J: TRBJ1-2; length: 15; CDR3: CASSQEGQGHYGYTF; DNA: TGCGCCAGCAGCCAAGAGGGACAGGGGCACTATGGCTACACCTTC
V: TRBV7-9; size: NA; D: NA; J: TRBJ1-5; length: 14; CDR3: CASSTDGFNQPQHF; DNA: TGTGCCAGCAGCACAGACGGATTCAATCAGCCCCAGCATTTT
V: TRBV29-1; size: NA; D: NA; J: TRBJ2-5; length: 14; CDR3: CSVVGGWGEETQYF; DNA: TGCAGCGTTGTAGGCGGATGGGGGGAAGAGACCCAGTACTTC
V: TRBV7-8; size: NA; D: NA; J: TRBJ1-5; length: 14; CDR3: CASSLRGINQPQHF; DNA: TGTGCCAGCAGCTTAAGGGGTATCAATCAGCCCCAGCATTTT
V: TRBV12-3/TRBV12-4; size: few; D: NA; J: TRBJ1-1; length: 14; CDR3: CASSLTSMNTEAFF; DNA: TGTGCCAGCAGTTTAACATCCATGAACACTGAAGCTTTCTTT
V: TRBV9; size: NA; D: NA; J: TRBJ1-1; length: 12; CDR3: CASSVEGFEAFF; DNA: TGTGCCAGCAGCGTAGAGGGGTTTGAAGCTTTCTTT
V: TRBV29-1; size: NA; D: TRBD1; J: TRBJ2-1; length: 13; CDR3: CSVGQGMNNEQFF; DNA: TGCAGCGTCGGACAGGGTATGAACAATGAGCAGTTCTTC